What follows are 10 T cell receptor beta chains derived from one specimen sequenced in a study of Graves' ophthalmopathy and Graves' hyperthyroidism. Beta-chain TCR CDR3 regions were amplified from RNA transcripts. An initial RT-PCR round employing HTBI primers preceded a second-round multiplex PCR. From the multiplex PCR reads, TCRdb called clonotypes with MiXCR, one entry per CDR3 protein. The sample carries over a million distinct CDR3 sequences, about 40% recorded once. The specimen sequenced was peripheral blood or thyroid tissue (not recorded which). These receptor sequences come from an adult man with Graves' hyperthyroidism.

This clonotype came up many times. The chain is built from TRBV6-1 and TRBJ1-5; D unclear. This CDR3 is built from 12 residues. CDR1 and CDR2 from the germline V gene are MNHNS and SASEGT. Trimming took 4 bases from V and 9 from J, leaving 10 bases between them. The CDR3 spells CASSGLRLPQHF. CDR3 nucleotide sequence: TGTGCCAGCAGTGGCCTAAGGTTGCCCCAGCATTTT.

This clonotype occurred a few times. The rearrangement links TRBV7-2 to TRBJ2-5; 8 bases match TRBD1. The V and J ends lost 3 bases and 9 bases, in that order; junction bases with no gene match: 6. The CDR3 consists of 13 residues. Germline V gene lookup returns CDR1 SGHTA and CDR2 FQGNSA. CDR3 loop: CASSLQGAQPQYF. The CDR3 DNA reads TGTGCCAGCAGCTTGCAGGGGGCCCAGCCCCAGTACTTC.

This clonotype was picked up many times. The V gene is TRBV19, the J gene TRBJ2-7; TRBD2 might be the D (5 bases). The CDR3 is made up of 15 amino acids. The germline V gene encodes CDR1 LNHDA and CDR2 SQIVND (reference sequence). V lost 5 bases, J lost 0 bases, and 14 bases lay in between. CDR3 amino acids: CASSVVGGLSYEQYF. The CDR3 DNA reads TGTGCCAGTAGTGTCGTCGGAGGACTCTCCTACGAGCAGTACTTC.

This clonotype showed up just a few times. CDR3 coding DNA: TGTGCCAGCAGCCGAGACAGGGGAAAACGCGGGGAGCTGTTTTTT. Its protein product is CASSRDRGKRGELFF. The V call is TRBV14, the J call TRBJ2-2; 8 nucleotides align to TRBD1. The CDR3 totals 15 residues. Looked up from germline, CDR1 is SGHDN and CDR2 is FVKESK. Trimming removed 4 bases from V and 7 bases from J; junction bases left unmatched: 8.

The table lists this clonotype with many counts. This chain connects TRBV4-2 to TRBJ1-4; possibly TRBD1 for D (5 bases). Germline V gives CDR1 LGHNA, CDR2 YNFKEQ. The CDR3 length is 16 residues. Trimming took off 1 base at V and 7 bases at J, with 16 bases between the two ends. CDR3 bases: TGTGCCAGCAGCCAAGGTCGGGGCGGGGGTTTTGAAAAACTGTTTTTT. Residues: CASSQGRGGGFEKLFF.

This chain joins TRBV20-1 and TRBJ2-5; D is possibly TRBD1 or TRBD2 (6 bases each). The CDR3 has 12 residues. With 3 bases removed from V and 9 bases from J, the gap between germline ends came to 14 bases. The germline V gene has CDR1 DFQATT and CDR2 SNEGSKA (reference sequence). CDR3 nucleotide sequence: TGCAGTGCTAGTGGGGGGCTGGTGTCCCAGTACTTC. Encoded protein: CSASGGLVSQYF.

In this sample, this clonotype turned up a few times. The chain recombines TRBV20-1 with TRBJ2-7; unclear D gene. This CDR3 spans 13 amino acids. Germline V gene data show CDR1 as DFQATT and CDR2 as SNEGSKA (reference sequence). V was trimmed by 6 bases and J by 5 bases, leaving 17 bases between them. The DNA for the CDR3 is TGCAGTGCGTCCTTGGTAAGGGCCCACGAGCAGTACTTC. Its translation is CSASLVRAHEQYF.

In its sample, this clonotype was seen many times. A junction end diverges from the germline sequence, so it may reflect a read error. V gene TRBV7-9 combines with J gene TRBJ1-5; D not certain. This CDR3 region has 15 residues. The V gene's germline CDR1 is SEHNR and CDR2 FQNEAQ (reference sequence). Written as DNA, the CDR3 is TGCGCCAGCAGCCAAGATCCGGCCGGGAATCAGCCCCAGCATTTT. Encoded protein: CASSQDPAGNQPQHF.

The J gene is TRBJ1-2, the V gene TRBV7-2; D is unresolved. The germline V gene has CDR1 SGHTA and CDR2 FQGNSA. Trimming left V 1 base short and J 4 bases short, with 13 bases between. The CDR3 is made up of 15 amino acids. CDR3 amino acids: CASSLVWATAYGYTF. For the CDR3, the DNA is TGTGCCAGCAGCTTAGTGTGGGCAACCGCCTATGGCTACACCTTC.

The table lists this clonotype with many counts. V is TRBV29-1 and J is TRBJ1-5; unclear D gene. This CDR3 comprises 12 residues. The germline V gene has CDR1 SQVTM and CDR2 ANQGSEA. V was cut by 5 bases and J by 0 bases, with 5 bases left in between. The CDR3 spells CSVQNSNQPQHF. The CDR3 bases are TGCAGCGTTCAGAATAGCAATCAGCCCCAGCATTTT.